One sample yielded the 4 T cell receptor beta chains listed below, sequenced in a study of patients and donors after allogeneic stem cell transplantation. Via MiXCR, TCRdb re-called the RT-PCR reads, giving one row per CDR3 protein. The sample includes about 110,000 distinct CDR3 sequences, less than 45% seen only once; the top ten take roughly 27%. Sequencing was performed on blood, either unsorted or a sorted T cell fraction (not recorded which). The source is a human donor who was either an allogeneic HSCT recipient or a stem cell or donor lymphocyte infusion donor (not recorded which). It is not recorded whose cells these are; they may come from a transplant donor.

The chain carries TRBV5-1 and TRBJ1-5; weak D call: TRBD1 (5 bases). The CDR3 contains 15 residues. V was shortened by 4 bases and J by 5 bases, with 16 bases between the two germline ends. The germline V gene encodes CDR1 SGHRS and CDR2 YFSETQ. CDR3 DNA sequence: TGCGCCAGCAGCATCGGGGGTTATAGAGATCAGCCCCAGCATTTT. Encoded protein: CASSIGGYRDQPQHF.

The J gene is TRBJ2-3, the V gene TRBV7-8; 8 bases agree with TRBD1. With 3 bases clipped from V and 5 bases from J, the junction kept 10 bases outside the gene matches. CDR3 size: 16 residues. Germline V lookup: CDR1 SGHVS, CDR2 FQNEAQ. CDR3 sequence reads: CASSLRTGRNGDTQYF. The CDR3 region has the DNA TGTGCCAGCAGCTTGAGGACAGGGAGGAACGGAGATACGCAGTATTTT.

This clonotype has a handful of counts. This chain links TRBV5-1 with TRBJ2-7, with D perhaps TRBD1 (5 bases). CDR3 length equals 13 residues. Germline V gene lookup returns CDR1 SGHRS and CDR2 YFSETQ. V was shortened by 2 bases and J by 3 bases, with 9 bases between the two germline ends. CDR3 region: CASSFDRIYEQYF. For the CDR3, the DNA is TGCGCCAGCAGCTTCGACAGAATCTACGAGCAGTACTTC.

As DNA, the CDR3 is TGCAGTGCTAGAGATACCCAGGCTAATCAGCCCCAGCATTTT. It codes for CSARDTQANQPQHF. The chain is built from TRBV20-1 and TRBJ1-5; D not certain. CDR1 and CDR2 (germline): DFQATT, SNEGSKA (reference sequence). V lost 0 bases and J lost 4, with 10 bases in between. This CDR3 comprises 14 residues.